The rows below give T cell receptor beta chains drawn from one sample of a study of T-cell memory formation after mild COVID-19. TCRdb called the 5' RACE reads again in MiXCR, with one record for every CDR3 protein. Among around 200,000 distinct CDR3 sequences, about 10% were seen once, and the ten largest hold approximately 3%. The sequencing input was PBMCs or a T cell subset sorted from them (not recorded which). The source is a man younger than 30 who had mild COVID-19 (a few samples of this study predate the infection). Cell type and time point are not known. The CDR3 runs from the conserved cysteine through the conserved F or W. The order of the fields is CDR3 DNA, CDR3 protein, V gene, D gene, clone size, J gene. The D gene is left open where the match is weak. Only part of the rows carry a size: once, few, many, or a class if the clone is expanded.

CDR3 DNA: TGTGCCAGCAGCCCGGACCCTTCCGGTTATGGCTACACCTTC
CDR3 protein: CASSPDPSGYGYTF
V gene: TRBV7-2
D gene: -
clone size: many
J gene: TRBJ1-2

CDR3 DNA: TGTGCCAGCAGTTTCCTTCTTCGGGGTAGCAATCAGCCCCAGCATTTT
CDR3 protein: CASSFLLRGSNQPQHF
V gene: TRBV28
D gene: -
clone size: -
J gene: TRBJ1-5

CDR3 DNA: TGTGCCAGCAGTAGCGGGGGGGCCCTCGCGGCCTACAATGAGCAGTTCTTC
CDR3 protein: CASSSGGALAAYNEQFF
V gene: TRBV27
D gene: TRBD2
clone size: few
J gene: TRBJ2-1

CDR3 DNA: TGCGCCAGCAGCCTAGGGACAGGGTTGGCCGGGGAGCTGTTTTTT
CDR3 protein: CASSLGTGLAGELFF
V gene: TRBV4-3
D gene: TRBD1
clone size: few
J gene: TRBJ2-2

CDR3 DNA: TGTGCCAGCATCGATCAGACTAGCGGGGGCCTGACCCAGTACTTC
CDR3 protein: CASIDQTSGGLTQYF
V gene: TRBV12-3/TRBV12-4
D gene: TRBD2
clone size: -
J gene: TRBJ2-5

CDR3 DNA: TGTGCCAGCAGCTTAGGTGGCAGTGTATACGAGCAGTACTTC
CDR3 protein: CASSLGGSVYEQYF
V gene: TRBV7-2
D gene: -
clone size: few
J gene: TRBJ2-7

CDR3 DNA: TGCGCCAGCAGCTTGGTACAGGCGCAAAATGAGCAGTTCTTC
CDR3 protein: CASSLVQAQNEQFF
V gene: TRBV5-1
D gene: -
clone size: -
J gene: TRBJ2-1

CDR3 DNA: TGTGCCAGCAGTTACGGGACATCCAAGGGAACTGAGCAGTTCTTC
CDR3 protein: CASSYGTSKGTEQFF
V gene: TRBV6-6
D gene: -
clone size: -
J gene: TRBJ2-1

CDR3 DNA: TGTGCCAGCCAGAGGAGTAATGAAAAACTGTTTTTT
CDR3 protein: CASQRSNEKLFF
V gene: TRBV2
D gene: -
clone size: -
J gene: TRBJ1-4

CDR3 DNA: TGTGCCAGTAGCCTCTCACGGGGGGAGATTGGCACCGGGGAGCTGTTTTTT
CDR3 protein: CASSLSRGEIGTGELFF
V gene: TRBV19
D gene: TRBD2
clone size: -
J gene: TRBJ2-2

CDR3 DNA: TGTGCCAGCAGCTTGACAGGGGCCCTGTCGACCCAGTACTTC
CDR3 protein: CASSLTGALSTQYF
V gene: TRBV5-6
D gene: TRBD1
clone size: many
J gene: TRBJ2-5

CDR3 DNA: TGTGCCAGCAGTGGGGGGACAGCCGGGGGTCAGCCCCAGCATTTT
CDR3 protein: CASSGGTAGGQPQHF
V gene: TRBV12-3/TRBV12-4
D gene: TRBD1
clone size: many
J gene: TRBJ1-5

CDR3 DNA: TGCGCCAGCAGCCAAGATCGGAGGCAGCAAGCTTTCTTT
CDR3 protein: CASSQDRRQQAFF
V gene: TRBV4-3
D gene: -
clone size: -
J gene: TRBJ1-1

CDR3 DNA: TGTGCCAGCAGCCGAACAACAGGGTGGACCGGGGAGCTGTTTTTT
CDR3 protein: CASSRTTGWTGELFF
V gene: TRBV7-2
D gene: -
clone size: -
J gene: TRBJ2-2

CDR3 DNA: TGTGCCAGCAGCCCCTACGATGGAAGCGGGGGGAAAGAGACCCAGTACTTC
CDR3 protein: CASSPYDGSGGKETQYF
V gene: TRBV3-1
D gene: TRBD2
clone size: -
J gene: TRBJ2-5

CDR3 DNA: TGTGCCAGCAGAATTGGACTGGGGCGCACAGATACGCAGTATTTT
CDR3 protein: CASRIGLGRTDTQYF
V gene: TRBV7-2
D gene: -
clone size: -
J gene: TRBJ2-3

CDR3 DNA: TGTGCCAGCAGCGTAAGGAGCCTCGGCGGGGCCCATACAGGATCGCAGTATTTT
CDR3 protein: CASSVRSLGGAHTGSQYF
V gene: TRBV7-2
D gene: -
clone size: few
J gene: TRBJ2-3

CDR3 DNA: TGCGCCAGCAGCCAAGATCCGAAGAGCTCCTACAATGAGCAGTTCTTC
CDR3 protein: CASSQDPKSSYNEQFF
V gene: TRBV4-3
D gene: -
clone size: few
J gene: TRBJ2-1

CDR3 DNA: TGCGCCAGCAGCCGCCTCCGGCCGGGGTCCCTTTACGAGCAGTACTTC
CDR3 protein: CASSRLRPGSLYEQYF
V gene: TRBV5-1
D gene: -
clone size: few
J gene: TRBJ2-7

CDR3 DNA: TGTGCCAGCACCCCGACAGGGAGGTACGAGCAGTACTTC
CDR3 protein: CASTPTGRYEQYF
V gene: TRBV6-2/TRBV6-3
D gene: -
clone size: many
J gene: TRBJ2-7

CDR3 DNA: TGTGCCAGCAGCGTAGGGCCTACCAAATGGAACACTGAAGCTTTCTTT
CDR3 protein: CASSVGPTKWNTEAFF
V gene: TRBV9
D gene: -
clone size: -
J gene: TRBJ1-1

CDR3 DNA: TGCAGTGCTCAGGAATCAACCATTGGGGAGCTGTTTTTT
CDR3 protein: CSAQESTIGELFF
V gene: TRBV20-1
D gene: -
clone size: few
J gene: TRBJ2-2

CDR3 DNA: TGCGCCAGCAGCCAGGGGCCGGGACAGGGTAGCAATGAGCAGTTCTTC
CDR3 protein: CASSQGPGQGSNEQFF
V gene: TRBV4-3
D gene: TRBD1
clone size: -
J gene: TRBJ2-1

CDR3 DNA: TGTGCCAGCAGTCCCGGGACTAGCTTAAACATTCAGTACTTC
CDR3 protein: CASSPGTSLNIQYF
V gene: TRBV6-5
D gene: TRBD2
clone size: few
J gene: TRBJ2-4

CDR3 DNA: TGTGCCAGCAGGGGAGGGGTAAATGAGCAGTTCTTC
CDR3 protein: CASRGGVNEQFF
V gene: TRBV28
D gene: TRBD2
clone size: -
J gene: TRBJ2-1

CDR3 DNA: TGTGCCAGCAGGGAGGGAACGAACACCGGGGAGCTGTTTTTT
CDR3 protein: CASREGTNTGELFF
V gene: TRBV6-5
D gene: -
clone size: few
J gene: TRBJ2-2

CDR3 DNA: TGTGCCAGCAGCCCTAATCAGAGGGATGGCTACACCTTC
CDR3 protein: CASSPNQRDGYTF
V gene: TRBV7-2
D gene: -
clone size: -
J gene: TRBJ1-2

CDR3 DNA: TGCGCCAGCAGCTTCGGGGATTACACAGATACGCAGTATTTT
CDR3 protein: CASSFGDYTDTQYF
V gene: TRBV5-1
D gene: -
clone size: few
J gene: TRBJ2-3

CDR3 DNA: TGCAGTGCTAGAGATGGAACAGGGGGCTATGGCTACACCTTC
CDR3 protein: CSARDGTGGYGYTF
V gene: TRBV20-1
D gene: TRBD1
clone size: -
J gene: TRBJ1-2

CDR3 DNA: TGTGCCAGCAGCTGGACTAGCGGTTTCACCGGGGAGCTGTTTTTT
CDR3 protein: CASSWTSGFTGELFF
V gene: TRBV7-2
D gene: TRBD2
clone size: few
J gene: TRBJ2-2

CDR3 DNA: TGTGCCAGCTCACCACAGCGGGATATGCAGTATTTT
CDR3 protein: CASSPQRDMQYF
V gene: TRBV18
D gene: TRBD2
clone size: -
J gene: TRBJ2-3

CDR3 DNA: TGCAGCGTTGGGGCAGGGGGTCGTGGTAGCTATGGCTACACCTTC
CDR3 protein: CSVGAGGRGSYGYTF
V gene: TRBV29-1
D gene: TRBD1
clone size: -
J gene: TRBJ1-2

CDR3 DNA: TGTGCCAGCAGTAGGCAGGCACCTAATGAAAAACTGTTTTTT
CDR3 protein: CASSRQAPNEKLFF
V gene: TRBV6-5
D gene: -
clone size: -
J gene: TRBJ1-4

CDR3 DNA: TGTGCCAGCAGTTTATCCCCGGTCTCTGGAAACACCATATATTTT
CDR3 protein: CASSLSPVSGNTIYF
V gene: TRBV28
D gene: -
clone size: -
J gene: TRBJ1-3

CDR3 DNA: TGTGCCAGCAGCGCAGATGGGGGGGAAGCTTTCTTT
CDR3 protein: CASSADGGEAFF
V gene: TRBV7-8
D gene: -
clone size: -
J gene: TRBJ1-1

CDR3 DNA: TGCAGTGCTAGAAGGCAGAACACCGGGGAGCTGTTTTTT
CDR3 protein: CSARRQNTGELFF
V gene: TRBV20-1
D gene: -
clone size: few
J gene: TRBJ2-2

CDR3 DNA: TGTGCCAGCAGCCCCTCTGTGGGCAGGCCCCTCTATGGCTACACCTTC
CDR3 protein: CASSPSVGRPLYGYTF
V gene: TRBV27
D gene: -
clone size: few
J gene: TRBJ1-2

CDR3 DNA: TGTGCCAGCAGCCATGTAGCGGGGGGTTCCTACAATGAGCAGTTCTTC
CDR3 protein: CASSHVAGGSYNEQFF
V gene: TRBV3-1
D gene: TRBD2
clone size: -
J gene: TRBJ2-1

CDR3 DNA: TGTGCCAGCAGCGTTACCCAGGTGGGGGAGACCCAGTACTTC
CDR3 protein: CASSVTQVGETQYF
V gene: TRBV9
D gene: -
clone size: -
J gene: TRBJ2-5

CDR3 DNA: TGTGCCAGCAGCTCCGGGGATCTTTCACCCCTCCACTTT
CDR3 protein: CASSSGDLSPLHF
V gene: TRBV7-9
D gene: -
clone size: -
J gene: TRBJ1-6

CDR3 DNA: TGTGCCAGCAGCCTCCGGACAGGGGTCATCGGGGAGCTGTTTTTT
CDR3 protein: CASSLRTGVIGELFF
V gene: TRBV7-2
D gene: TRBD1
clone size: few
J gene: TRBJ2-2

CDR3 DNA: TGTGCCAGCAGCCCATACACCGTCGTAACACTCAGTTTC
CDR3 protein: CASSPYTVVTLSF
V gene: TRBV7-8
D gene: -
clone size: many
J gene: TRBJ2-7

CDR3 DNA: TGTGCCAGCAGCTCGTCGGTTTGGGCAGCCCCTAGCACAGATACGCAGTTTTTT
CDR3 protein: CASSSSVWAAPSTDTQFF
V gene: TRBV12-3/TRBV12-4
D gene: -
clone size: -
J gene: TRBJ2-3